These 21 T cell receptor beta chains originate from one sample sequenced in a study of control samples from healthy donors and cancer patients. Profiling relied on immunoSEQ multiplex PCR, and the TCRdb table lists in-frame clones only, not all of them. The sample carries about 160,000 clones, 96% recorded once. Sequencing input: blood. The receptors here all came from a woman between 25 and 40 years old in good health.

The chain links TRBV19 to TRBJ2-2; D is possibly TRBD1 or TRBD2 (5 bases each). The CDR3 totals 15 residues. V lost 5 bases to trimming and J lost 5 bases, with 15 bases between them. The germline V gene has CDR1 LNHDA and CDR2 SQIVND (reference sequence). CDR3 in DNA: TGTGCCAGTAGTTTCGGGGACCTGATAACCGGGGAGCTGTTTTTT. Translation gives CASSFGDLITGELFF. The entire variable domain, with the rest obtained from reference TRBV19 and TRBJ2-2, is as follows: DGGITQSPKYLFRKEGQNVTLSCEQNLNHDAMYWYRQDPGQGLRLIYYSQIVNDFQKGDIAEGYSVSREKKESFPLTVTSAQKNPTAFYLCASSFGDLITGELFFGEGSRLTVL.

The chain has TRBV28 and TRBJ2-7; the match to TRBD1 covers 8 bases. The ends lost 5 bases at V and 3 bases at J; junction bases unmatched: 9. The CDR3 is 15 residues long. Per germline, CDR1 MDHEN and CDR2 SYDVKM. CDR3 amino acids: CASSGGIRGLYEQYF. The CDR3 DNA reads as TGTGCCAGCAGTGGGGGAATCAGGGGGCTCTACGAGCAGTACTTC.

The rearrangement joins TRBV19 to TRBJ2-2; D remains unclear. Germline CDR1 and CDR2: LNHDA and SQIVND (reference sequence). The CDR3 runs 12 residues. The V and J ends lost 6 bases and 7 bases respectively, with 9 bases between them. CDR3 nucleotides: TGTGCCAGTAGCCCGATCCGCGGGGAGCTGTTTTTT. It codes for CASSPIRGELFF.

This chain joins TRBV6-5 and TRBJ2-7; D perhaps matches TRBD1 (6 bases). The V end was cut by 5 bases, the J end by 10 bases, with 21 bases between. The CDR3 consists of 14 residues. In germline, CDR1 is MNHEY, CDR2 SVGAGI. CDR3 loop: CASSPRDRSLAQYF. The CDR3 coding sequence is TGTGCCAGCAGTCCAAGAGACAGGTCCCTGGCCCAGTACTTC.

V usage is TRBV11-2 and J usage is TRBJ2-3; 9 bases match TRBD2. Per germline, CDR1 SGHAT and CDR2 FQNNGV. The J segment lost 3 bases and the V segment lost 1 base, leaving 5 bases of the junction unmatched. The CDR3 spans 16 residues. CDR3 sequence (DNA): TGTGCCAGCAGCTTAGGTAGCGGGAGAGAGACAGATACGCAGTATTTT. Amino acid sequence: CASSLGSGRETDTQYF.

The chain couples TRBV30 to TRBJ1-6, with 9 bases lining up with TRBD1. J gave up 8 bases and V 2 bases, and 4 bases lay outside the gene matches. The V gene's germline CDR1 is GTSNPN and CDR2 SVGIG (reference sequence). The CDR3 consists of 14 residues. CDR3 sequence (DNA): TGTGCCTGGAGTCGGGACAGGGAACATTCACCCCTCCACTTT. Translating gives CAWSRDREHSPLHF.

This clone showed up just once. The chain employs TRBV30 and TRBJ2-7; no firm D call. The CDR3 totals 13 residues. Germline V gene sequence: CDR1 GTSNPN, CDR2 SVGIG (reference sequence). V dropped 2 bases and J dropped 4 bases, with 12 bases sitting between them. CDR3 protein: CAWSLDNVYEQYF. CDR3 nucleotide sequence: TGTGCCTGGAGTCTCGACAACGTTTACGAGCAGTACTTC.

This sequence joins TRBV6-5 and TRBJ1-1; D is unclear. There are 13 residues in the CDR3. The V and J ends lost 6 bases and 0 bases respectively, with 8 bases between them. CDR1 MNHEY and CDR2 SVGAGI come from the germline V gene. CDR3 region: CASREPLNTEAFF. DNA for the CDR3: TGTGCCAGCAGGGAGCCCCTGAACACTGAAGCTTTCTTT.

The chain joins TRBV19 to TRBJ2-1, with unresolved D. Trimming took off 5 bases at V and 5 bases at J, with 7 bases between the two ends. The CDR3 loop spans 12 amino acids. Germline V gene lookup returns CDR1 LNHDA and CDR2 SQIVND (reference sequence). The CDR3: CASSFLDNEQFF. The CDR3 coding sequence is TGTGCCAGTAGTTTCTTAGACAATGAGCAGTTCTTC.

This CDR3 reads CAISESTGNEQFF. The CDR3 DNA is TGTGCCATCAGTGAGTCGACGGGCAATGAGCAGTTCTTC. This sequence joins TRBV10-3 and TRBJ2-1; D not certain. This CDR3 has 13 residues. V shed 0 bases and J shed 6 bases, with 6 bases lying between them. The germline V gene has CDR1 ENHRY and CDR2 SYGVKD.

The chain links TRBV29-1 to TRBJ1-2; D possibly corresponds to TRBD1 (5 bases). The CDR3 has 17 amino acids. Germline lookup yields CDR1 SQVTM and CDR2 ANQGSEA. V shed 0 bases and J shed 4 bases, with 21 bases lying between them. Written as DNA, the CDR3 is TGCAGCGTTGAAGATCCTGTTGGGGGAGTCGTCATCTATGGCTACACCTTC. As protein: CSVEDPVGGVVIYGYTF.

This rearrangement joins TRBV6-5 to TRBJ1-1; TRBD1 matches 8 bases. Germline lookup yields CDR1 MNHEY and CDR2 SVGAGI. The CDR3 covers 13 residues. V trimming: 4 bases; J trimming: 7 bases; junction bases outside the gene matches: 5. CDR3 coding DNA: TGTGCCAGCAGTTTCCTAGACAGGGGTGAAGCTTTCTTT. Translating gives CASSFLDRGEAFF.

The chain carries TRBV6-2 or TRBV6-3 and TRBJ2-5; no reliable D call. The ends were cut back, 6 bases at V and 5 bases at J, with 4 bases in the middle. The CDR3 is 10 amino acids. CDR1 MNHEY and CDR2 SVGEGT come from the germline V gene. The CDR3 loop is CASSRETQYF. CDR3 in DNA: TGTGCCAGCAGCCGGGAGACCCAGTACTTC.

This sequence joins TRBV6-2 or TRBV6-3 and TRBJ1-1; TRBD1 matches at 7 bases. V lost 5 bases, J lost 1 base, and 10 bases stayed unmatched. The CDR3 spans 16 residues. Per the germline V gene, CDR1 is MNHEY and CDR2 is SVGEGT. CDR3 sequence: CASSDSRTGENTEAFF. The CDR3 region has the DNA TGTGCCAGCAGTGACAGCCGGACAGGCGAGAACACTGAAGCTTTCTTT.

CDR3 DNA sequence: TGTGCCAGCAGTTTTCAAGCAAAACTGTTTTTT. It translates to CASSFQAKLFF. This chain joins TRBV12-3 or TRBV12-4 and TRBJ1-4; unclear D gene. The CDR3 contains 11 residues. V was pared by 3 bases and J by 10 bases, with 6 bases between.

CDR3 nucleotide sequence: TGTGCCAGCAGCGTAGCTCCGACAGGGGGAACAGATACGCAGTATTTT. It encodes CASSVAPTGGTDTQYF. V usage is TRBV9 and J usage is TRBJ2-3; 9 positions match TRBD1. From germline, CDR1 is SGDLS and CDR2 YYNGEE. Unmatched junction bases numbered 5, after V lost 0 bases and J lost 3 bases. This CDR3 region has 16 residues. The whole variable domain, remainder taken from reference TRBV9 and TRBJ2-3, is DSGVTQTPKHLITATGQRVTLRCSPRSGDLSVYWYQQSLDQGLQFLIQYYNGEERAKGNILERFSAQQFPDLHSELNLSSLELGDSALYFCASSVAPTGGTDTQYFGPGTRLTVL.

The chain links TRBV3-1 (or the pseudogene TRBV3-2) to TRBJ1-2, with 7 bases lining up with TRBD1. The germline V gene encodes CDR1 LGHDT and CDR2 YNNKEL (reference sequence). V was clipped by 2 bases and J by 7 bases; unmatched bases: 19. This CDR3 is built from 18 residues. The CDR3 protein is CASSQRNQAGQVFSGYTF. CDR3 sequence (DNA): TGTGCCAGCAGCCAAAGGAATCAGGCAGGACAGGTTTTCTCTGGCTACACCTTC.

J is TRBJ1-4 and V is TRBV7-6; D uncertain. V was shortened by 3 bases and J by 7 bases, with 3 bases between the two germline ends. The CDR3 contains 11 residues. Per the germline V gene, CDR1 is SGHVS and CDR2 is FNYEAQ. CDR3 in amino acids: CASSLSEKLFF. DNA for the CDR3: TGTGCCAGCAGCTTGAGTGAAAAACTGTTTTTT. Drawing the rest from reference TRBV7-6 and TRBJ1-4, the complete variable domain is GAGVSQSPRYKVTKRGQDVALRCDPISGHVSLYWYRQALGQGPEFLTYFNYEAQQDKSGLPNDRFSAERPEGSISTLTIQRTEQRDSAMYRCASSLSEKLFFGSGTQLSVL.

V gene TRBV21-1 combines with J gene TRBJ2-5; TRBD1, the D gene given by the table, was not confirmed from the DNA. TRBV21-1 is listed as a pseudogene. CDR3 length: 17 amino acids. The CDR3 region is CASKLLTGQGAGETQYF. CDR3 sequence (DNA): TGTGCCAGCAAATTACTTACGGGACAGGGGGCCGGTGAGACCCAGTACTTC.

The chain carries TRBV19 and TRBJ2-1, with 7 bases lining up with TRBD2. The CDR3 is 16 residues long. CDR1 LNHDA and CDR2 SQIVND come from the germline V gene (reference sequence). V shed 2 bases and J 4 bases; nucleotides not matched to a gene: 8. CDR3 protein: CASSILTGGSYNEQFF. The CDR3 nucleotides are TGTGCCAGTAGTATATTAACGGGAGGATCATACAATGAGCAGTTCTTC.

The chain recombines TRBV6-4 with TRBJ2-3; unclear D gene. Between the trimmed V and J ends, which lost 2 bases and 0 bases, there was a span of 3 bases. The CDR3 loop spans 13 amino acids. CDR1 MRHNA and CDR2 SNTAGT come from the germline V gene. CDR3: CASSDGSTDTQYF. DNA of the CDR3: TGTGCCAGCAGTGACGGCAGCACAGATACGCAGTATTTT.